The 4 T cell receptor beta chains listed next were all sequenced from one sample in a study of shared clonotypes between healthy human individuals. This table comes from immunoSEQ multiplex PCR, and its TCRdb copy is limited to in-frame clones, with some not included. Here the sample spans approximately 2.4 million clones, nearly 97% being singletons. Sequenced sample: naive CD4+ T cells sorted from blood. Subset reported: CD45RA+ positively selected. These receptors were collected from a man aged 18 to 30 in good health.

The genes are TRBV30 and TRBJ1-6, with D perhaps TRBD1 (5 bases). The germline gives CDR1 GTSNPN, CDR2 SVGIG (reference sequence). The CDR3 length is 14 residues. Trimming took off 2 bases at V and 8 bases at J, with 13 bases between the two ends. The CDR3 sequence is CAWSRRGSDSPLHF. Here the CDR3 DNA reads TGTGCCTGGAGTCGGAGGGGAAGTGATTCACCCCTCCACTTT.

The rearrangement joins TRBV6-6 to TRBJ2-7, with D possibly being TRBD1 (6 bases). Trimming pared 6 bases from V and 3 bases from J, leaving 18 bases between. Germline assignment: CDR1 MNHNY and CDR2 SVGAGI (reference sequence). The CDR3 sequence is 15 residues long. The CDR3 loop is CASRLSYTGFYEQYF. In nucleotides, the CDR3 is TGTGCCAGCAGGCTCTCATATACAGGGTTCTACGAGCAGTACTTC.

CDR3 amino acids: CASSLEAEKLFF. The CDR3 DNA reads TGTGCCAGCAGTCTTGAGGCGGAAAAACTGTTTTTT. The J gene is TRBJ1-4, the V gene TRBV6-1; D is unresolved. Germline loops: CDR1 MNHNS, CDR2 SASEGT. The length of the CDR3 is 12 residues. V was trimmed by 5 bases and J by 8 bases, leaving 9 bases between them.

The V call is TRBV7-2, the J call TRBJ2-5; 12 bases match TRBD2. The CDR3 totals 16 residues. CDR1 and CDR2 from the germline V gene are SGHTA and FQGNSA. Trimming removed 5 bases from V and 4 bases from J; junction bases left unmatched: 8. The chain's CDR3 is CASSPRLAGVSETQYF. The CDR3 DNA reads TGTGCCAGCAGCCCAAGACTAGCGGGAGTTTCAGAGACCCAGTACTTC.